The 17 T cell receptor beta chains below were found in one sample sequenced in a study of T cells in Graves' hyperthyroidism and ophthalmopathy. Amplified TCR beta CDR3 regions derived from RNA transcripts. Carried out on the TCR CDR3, a first-round RT-PCR used the HTBI primer set. TCRdb fed the multiplex PCR reads into MiXCR, producing one record per CDR3 protein. The top ten clones hold around 4% of a sample with fewer than 700,000 distinct CDR3 sequences, about 17% of them seen once. Sequencing was carried out using blood. The receptors shown here come from a woman aged 25 to 39 with Graves' hyperthyroidism.

The chain employs TRBV24-1 and TRBJ1-3, with 7 bases fitting TRBD1. The germline V gene encodes CDR1 KGHDR and CDR2 SFDVKD. This CDR3 contains 17 residues. V lost 3 bases and J lost 4; bases outside the gene matches: 11. The CDR3 reads CATSDGPDRDYGNTIYF. The CDR3, as DNA: TGTGCCACCAGTGATGGGCCCGACAGGGATTACGGAAACACCATATATTTT.

This clonotype occurred many times. V and J are TRBV11-2 and TRBJ2-1, with 7 positions matching TRBD2. Germline values: CDR1 SGHAT, CDR2 FQNNGV. With V trimmed by 5 bases and J by 6 bases, 10 bases remained unmatched. The CDR3 extends over 15 amino acids. The CDR3 DNA follows: TGTGCCAGCAGCCCCCGCGGGGCTAGCGGCAATGAGCAGTTCTTC. Residues: CASSPRGASGNEQFF.

This clonotype occurred a few times. The chain combines TRBV7-6 with TRBJ1-1, with TRBD1 as a possible D gene (5 bases). CDR1 is SGHVS and CDR2 is FNYEAQ in the germline V gene. CDR3 length equals 14 residues. Trimming stripped 5 bases from V and 1 base from J, with 11 bases between. The CDR3 reads CASSTGGGNTEAFF. The CDR3 region has the DNA TGTGCCAGCAGCACCGGGGGGGGGAACACTGAAGCTTTCTTT.

This clonotype was counted many times. V gene TRBV12-3 or TRBV12-4 combines with J gene TRBJ2-4; D gene uncertain. The V end lost 6 bases, the J end lost 5 bases, and 11 bases lay between the germline ends. This CDR3 is 13 amino acids long. CDR3 sequence reads: CASSSDVENIQYF. Here the CDR3 DNA reads TGTGCCAGCAGCTCGGACGTTGAAAACATTCAGTACTTC.

This clonotype was recorded many times. The CDR3 DNA reads TGTGCCAGCAGTTTGGGACTAGCGGGAAGTTACGAGCAGTACTTC. This encodes CASSLGLAGSYEQYF. This chain uses TRBV7-2 with TRBJ2-7; 13 nucleotides agree with TRBD2. The trim removed 6 bases at V and 4 bases at J, leaving 6 bases unmatched. CDR3 length equals 15 residues. Looked up from germline, CDR1 is SGHTA and CDR2 is FQGNSA.

The genes are TRBV5-8 and TRBJ1-2, with D possibly TRBD1 on 5 matching bases. The CDR3 totals 15 residues. V lost 10 bases and J 2 bases, leaving 21 bases between the germline ends. Germline V gene sequence: CDR1 SGHTS, CDR2 YDEGEE. CDR3 loop: CAPGPGRGVNYGYTF. The CDR3 DNA reads TGTGCCCCCGGCCCGGGGCGAGGGGTAAACTATGGCTACACCTTC.

This clonotype was counted many times. V and J are TRBV28 and TRBJ2-5; D is ambiguous. Between the trimmed V and J ends, which lost 3 bases and 10 bases, there was a span of 9 bases. Germline CDR1 and CDR2: MDHEN and SYDVKM. The CDR3 covers 11 residues. CDR3 residues: CASSLYADQYF. The CDR3 coding sequence is TGTGCCAGCAGTTTGTACGCAGACCAGTACTTC.

The V call is TRBV19, the J call TRBJ1-5; D remains ambiguous. Germline V gene sequence: CDR1 LNHDA, CDR2 SQIVND (reference sequence). This CDR3 contains 12 residues. Deletions cut 1 base from V and 9 bases from J, with 7 bases between. Here the CDR3 reads CASSIGGRPQHF. CDR3 nucleotide sequence: TGTGCCAGTAGTATAGGAGGAAGGCCCCAGCATTTT.

The table lists this clonotype with a few counts. The chain links TRBV9 to TRBJ2-7, with TRBD2 matching 10 bases. Germline assignment: CDR1 SGDLS and CDR2 YYNGEE. CDR3 length: 15 residues. J gave up 4 bases and V 4 bases, and 8 bases lay outside the gene matches. The chain's CDR3 is CASSPSPSGRYEQYF. CDR3 coding DNA: TGTGCCAGCAGCCCGAGCCCTAGCGGGAGATACGAGCAGTACTTC.

The V and J genes are TRBV4-3 and TRBJ1-4; unclear D gene. Germline V lookup: CDR1 LGHNA, CDR2 YSLEER. The CDR3 extends over 15 amino acids. V lost 4 bases and J lost 5, with 14 bases in between. Here the CDR3 DNA reads TGCGCCAGCAGCCCTCACTTGACCGTGAATGAAAAACTGTTTTTT. Translating it yields CASSPHLTVNEKLFF.

The chain employs TRBV15 and TRBJ2-1; D assignment may be TRBD1 or TRBD2 (7 bases each). Per germline, CDR1 LNHNV and CDR2 YYDKDF (reference sequence). There are 16 residues in the CDR3. V lost 5 bases, J lost 10 bases, and 24 bases lay in between. CDR3 region: CATSLLSGEGAREQFF. The CDR3 DNA reads TGTGCCACCAGCCTTTTGTCCGGGGAGGGGGCAAGGGAGCAGTTCTTC. The full variable domain, completed using reference TRBV15 and TRBJ2-1, is DAMVIQNPRYQVTQFGKPVTLSCSQTLNHNVMYWYQQKSSQAPKLLFHYYDKDFNNEADTPDNFQSRRPNTSFCFLDIRSPGLGDTAMYLCATSLLSGEGAREQFFGPGTRLTVL.

This clonotype was detected many times. The chain joins TRBV27 to TRBJ2-7; D may be TRBD1 or TRBD2 (7 bases each). Germline values: CDR1 MNHEY, CDR2 SMNVEV (reference sequence). Trimming removed 10 bases at V and 0 bases at J, with 16 bases between. The CDR3 runs 14 residues. CDR3 residues: CATKAGQSSYEQYF. The CDR3 region has the DNA TGTGCCACCAAAGCGGGACAGAGCTCCTACGAGCAGTACTTC.

The V gene is TRBV2, the J gene TRBJ1-3; D remains unclear. Germline CDR1 is SNHLY and CDR2 is FYNNEI. The CDR3 sequence is 13 residues long. V was clipped by 6 bases and J by 0 bases, with 6 bases between them. The CDR3 coding sequence is TGTGCCAGCAGCCAAAACTCTGGAAACACCATATATTTT. Its protein product is CASSQNSGNTIYF.

This clonotype has ten or more counts. The V call is TRBV7-6, the J call TRBJ2-1, with 9 bases that match TRBD2. The germline CDR1 and CDR2 sequences are SGHVS and FNYEAQ. The CDR3 totals 16 residues. The junction had 9 bases not matched to a gene; V was cut back by 2 bases and J by 7 bases. The CDR3 region is CASSLYLAGDGNEQFF. The CDR3 DNA reads as TGTGCCAGCAGCTTATACTTAGCGGGAGATGGGAATGAGCAGTTCTTC.

There are a few counts of this clonotype. The chain employs TRBV29-1 and TRBJ2-7; TRBD2 matches at 11 bases. The junction had 6 bases not matched to a gene; V was cut back by 6 bases and J by 5 bases. The germline V gene has CDR1 SQVTM and CDR2 ANQGSEA. This CDR3 spans 13 amino acids. The chain's CDR3 is CSVRLAGFNEQYF. The DNA for the CDR3 is TGCAGCGTCCGACTAGCGGGGTTCAACGAGCAGTACTTC.

The rearrangement uses TRBV6-2 or TRBV6-3 and TRBJ2-7; D may be TRBD2 (6 bases). The CDR3 is made up of 15 amino acids. Germline-derived CDR1 and CDR2 are MNHEY and SVGEGT. V lost 6 bases and J 2 bases, leaving 17 bases between the germline ends. Written as DNA, the CDR3 is TGTGCCAGCAGCTACGTCGGGGGAAATCCCTACGAGCAGTACTTC. It translates to CASSYVGGNPYEQYF.

This clonotype came up many times. The rearrangement joins TRBV12-3 or TRBV12-4 to TRBJ2-7; TRBD1 matches at 10 bases. The CDR3 loop spans 14 amino acids. Unmatched junction bases numbered 7, after V lost 6 bases and J lost 5 bases. CDR3 in DNA: TGTGCCAGCAGCCTCCGGGACAGGGGACACGAGCAGTACTTC. Its protein product is CASSLRDRGHEQYF.